Each of the 25 T cell receptor beta chains below was sequenced from the same sample in a study of OX40 agonist ivuxolimab in advanced cancers. The repertoire was sequenced with immunoSEQ multiplex PCR; TCRdb's copy has only in-frame clones and lacks some. Of some 68,000 clones in the sample, over 70% were seen once. Material: CD4+ or CD8+ T cells sorted from blood, obtained in a trial of the OX40 agonist ivuxolimab. Source of these receptors: an adult with an advanced solid tumor such as melanoma, head and neck, liver or kidney cancer.

The chain links TRBV28 to TRBJ2-7, with D possibly TRBD1 on 6 matching bases. This CDR3 is 13 amino acids long. Trimming stripped 7 bases from V and 0 bases from J, with 10 bases between. Germline V gene lookup returns CDR1 MDHEN and CDR2 SYDVKM. This chain's CDR3 is CASKGVDSYEQYF. The CDR3 DNA reads TGTGCCAGCAAGGGGGTGGACTCCTACGAGCAGTACTTC.

V and J are TRBV18 and TRBJ1-5; no definite D call. Trimming pared 2 bases from V and 7 bases from J, leaving 9 bases between. CDR3 length: 13 residues. From germline, CDR1 is KGHSH and CDR2 LQKENI. The CDR3 coding sequence is TGTGCCAGCTCACCAGGGGTCGGGCAGCCCCAGCATTTT. It codes for CASSPGVGQPQHF.

The gene calls are TRBV27 and TRBJ2-6; the D gene is possibly TRBD2 (5 bases). Germline assignment: CDR1 MNHEY and CDR2 SMNVEV (reference sequence). Deletions cut 1 base from V and 1 base from J, with 5 bases between. The CDR3 length is 15 residues. The CDR3 DNA sequence: TGTGCCAGCAGTTTATGGGAGTCTGGGGCCAACGTCCTGACTTTC. As protein: CASSLWESGANVLTF.

Only one count was recorded for this clone. The chain combines TRBV27 with TRBJ2-4, with TRBD1 as a possible D gene (6 bases). CDR1 MNHEY and CDR2 SMNVEV come from the germline V gene (reference sequence). This CDR3 comprises 16 residues. V shed 1 base and J shed 0 bases, with 10 bases lying between them. The CDR3 DNA reads TGTGCCAGCAGTTTATTATCACAGGGAGCCAAAAACATTCAGTACTTC. It codes for CASSLLSQGAKNIQYF.

The CDR3 is CAQGRGGGYGYTF. CDR3 nucleotide sequence: TGTGCCCAAGGGCGGGGGGGAGGCTATGGCTACACCTTC. The chain has TRBV7-2 and TRBJ1-2; possibly TRBD1 for D (5 bases). CDR1 and CDR2 from the germline V gene are SGHTA and FQGNSA. The V end lost 11 bases, the J end lost 4 bases, and 17 bases lay between the germline ends. This CDR3 is 13 amino acids long.

This chain uses TRBV6-5 with TRBJ2-3; 7 bases agree with TRBD2. This CDR3 comprises 14 residues. V lost 8 bases to trimming and J lost 8 bases; unmatched junction nucleotides: 13. Germline V lookup: CDR1 MNHEY, CDR2 SVGAGI. CDR3 DNA sequence: TGTGCCAGCGTCTCACCGCGGGGGTTTGGTACGCAGTATTTT. Encoded protein: CASVSPRGFGTQYF.

This chain joins TRBV12-5 and TRBJ1-5; 9 nucleotides line up with TRBD1. Per germline, CDR1 LGHNT and CDR2 FRNRAP. There are 15 residues in the CDR3. The junction had 4 bases not matched to a gene; V was cut back by 6 bases and J by 1 base. The chain's CDR3 is CASGGTGRSNQPQHF. In nucleotides, the CDR3 is TGTGCTAGTGGCGGGACAGGGAGAAGCAATCAGCCCCAGCATTTT.

The chain joins TRBV28 to TRBJ1-5, with D hard to call. The CDR3 has 16 amino acids. Per the germline V gene, CDR1 is MDHEN and CDR2 is SYDVKM. V gave up 1 base and J gave up 6 bases, with 16 bases separating them. Written as DNA, the CDR3 is TGTGCCAGCAGTTTATACGGTGCGGGAGAGGGTCAGCCCCAGCATTTT. Amino acids: CASSLYGAGEGQPQHF.

The J gene is TRBJ2-5, the V gene TRBV30; D ambiguous. The CDR3 contains 15 residues. With 3 bases removed from V and 3 bases from J, the gap between germline ends came to 17 bases. Germline V lookup: CDR1 GTSNPN, CDR2 SVGIG (reference sequence). For the CDR3, the DNA is TGTGCCTGGAGGGGTACGGCGACTGGGGAAGAGACCCAGTACTTC. As protein: CAWRGTATGEETQYF. The whole variable domain, filled in from reference TRBV30 and TRBJ2-5, reads SQTIHQWPATLVQPVGSPLSLECTVEGTSNPNLYWYRQAAGRGLQLLFYSVGIGQISSEVPQNLSASRPQDRQFILSSKKLLLSDSGFYLCAWRGTATGEETQYFGPGTRLLVL.

This chain joins TRBV19 and TRBJ1-5; 9 bases fit TRBD1. CDR3 length: 14 amino acids. Per the germline V gene, CDR1 is LNHDA and CDR2 is SQIVND (reference sequence). V shed 7 bases, J shed 3 bases, and the junction held 4 bases outside the gene matches. The DNA for the CDR3 is TGTGCCAGTACCGGGACAGGGCCCAATCAGCCCCAGCATTTT. This encodes CASTGTGPNQPQHF.

The gene calls are TRBV7-2 and TRBJ2-7; D gene uncertain. Trimming took 7 bases from V and 6 from J, leaving 16 bases between them. The CDR3 contains 13 residues. Germline CDR1 is SGHTA and CDR2 is FQGNSA. The DNA for the CDR3 is TGTGCCAGCAAATCCAGGCTGTCGGCCGAGCAGTACTTC. Protein: CASKSRLSAEQYF.

The CDR3 DNA follows: TGCAGCGTTGCCCGGGAGGGCGGATACGAGCAGTACTTC. Translating gives CSVAREGGYEQYF. The V call is TRBV29-1, the J call TRBJ2-7; 8 positions match TRBD2. In germline, CDR1 is SQVTM, CDR2 ANQGSEA. CDR3 length: 13 amino acids. V gave up 4 bases and J gave up 4 bases; unmatched junction bases: 6.

The rearrangement uses TRBV6-5 and TRBJ1-1, with D perhaps matching TRBD1 (5 bases). Germline V gene data show CDR1 as MNHEY and CDR2 as SVGAGI. The V and J ends lost 2 bases and 8 bases respectively, with 12 bases between them. The CDR3 runs to 13 residues. The CDR3 DNA reads TGTGCCAGCAGTTACCAGGGTACTAAGGAAGCTTTCTTT. This gives the protein CASSYQGTKEAFF.

The V and J genes are TRBV5-1 and TRBJ2-3; D remains unclear. From germline, CDR1 is SGHRS and CDR2 YFSETQ. This CDR3 has 13 residues. Between the trimmed V and J ends, which lost 4 bases and 2 bases, there was a span of 8 bases. CDR3 nucleotides: TGCGCCAGCAGCACCCTACACACAGATACGCAGTATTTT. Its translation: CASSTLHTDTQYF.

V gene TRBV11-3 combines with J gene TRBJ2-3; TRBD1 is a possible D gene (5 bases). Germline-derived CDR1 and CDR2 are SGHNT and YENEEA. This CDR3 comprises 12 residues. Trimming took off 3 bases at V and 5 bases at J, with 6 bases between the two ends. This CDR3 is CASSFREDTQYF. CDR3 in DNA: TGTGCCAGCAGCTTCAGGGAAGATACGCAGTATTTT.

The V gene is TRBV19, the J gene TRBJ2-4, with 7 bases identical to TRBD1. Germline V gives CDR1 LNHDA, CDR2 SQIVND (reference sequence). V lost 10 bases and J lost 0; bases outside the gene matches: 12. This CDR3 contains 16 residues. CDR3 in DNA: TGTGCCACCATAGGGGGCGGTCCTCTAGCCAAAAACATTCAGTACTTC. Translating it yields CATIGGGPLAKNIQYF.

This clone was found once. The chain carries TRBV6-1 and TRBJ2-7; D is undetermined. The CDR3 runs to 14 residues. The ends were cut back, 10 bases at V and 5 bases at J, with 21 bases in the middle. Per the germline V gene, CDR1 is MNHNS and CDR2 is SASEGT. The CDR3 reads CATAMRSRGDEQYF. CDR3 DNA sequence: TGTGCCACTGCGATGAGGAGTAGAGGCGACGAGCAGTACTTC.

V is TRBV4-1 and J is TRBJ1-4; perhaps TRBD1 as D (6 bases). This CDR3 comprises 12 residues. V dropped 3 bases and J dropped 14 bases, with 13 bases sitting between them. Looked up from germline, CDR1 is MGHRA and CDR2 is YSYEKL. CDR3 protein: CASSQADSSLFF. For the CDR3, the DNA is TGCGCCAGCAGCCAGGCGGACAGTTCGCTGTTTTTT.

This chain uses TRBV2 with TRBJ1-5; TRBD1 might be the D (5 bases). Germline V gene data show CDR1 as SNHLY and CDR2 as FYNNEI. The CDR3 is 14 amino acids. V was shortened by 2 bases and J by 3 bases, with 8 bases between the two germline ends. The CDR3 is CASSERQINQPQHF. DNA for the CDR3: TGTGCCAGCAGTGAAAGACAGATCAATCAGCCCCAGCATTTT.

This clone was observed a few times. The rearrangement joins TRBV7-9 to TRBJ1-1; no clear D gene. Trimming left V 3 bases short and J 0 bases short, with 5 bases between. CDR1 and CDR2 (germline): SEHNR, FQNEAQ (reference sequence). This CDR3 is 13 amino acids long. DNA of the CDR3: TGTGCCAGCAGCTTGAGTATGAACACTGAAGCTTTCTTT. Its protein product is CASSLSMNTEAFF.

V gene TRBV6-5 combines with J gene TRBJ1-1; D call uncertain. Germline V gene data show CDR1 as MNHEY and CDR2 as SVGAGI. This CDR3 is 12 amino acids long. The V and J ends lost 6 bases and 3 bases respectively, with 8 bases between them. The DNA of the CDR3 is TGTGCCAGCAGAGAGGGAGACACTGAAGCTTTCTTT. This translates into CASREGDTEAFF.

With respect to this clone: The junction departs from germline at one end; a sequencing error may be responsible. J is TRBJ2-7 and V is TRBV2; 7 bases match TRBD1. The germline CDR1 and CDR2 sequences are SNHLY and FYNNEI. This CDR3 has 16 residues. This CDR3 reads CASSEIDRALSDEQYF. The DNA for the CDR3 is TGTGCCAGCAGTGAAATTGACAGGGCCCTCTCCGACGAGCAGTACTTC.

The chain links TRBV7-9 to TRBJ2-7; 7 nucleotides line up with TRBD1. The germline gives CDR1 SEHNR, CDR2 FQNEAQ (reference sequence). This CDR3 has 15 residues. Trimming removed 4 bases from V and 3 bases from J; junction bases left unmatched: 9. CDR3 protein: CASSSLGQDLYEQYF. The CDR3 DNA reads as TGTGCCAGCAGCTCCTTAGGACAGGATCTCTACGAGCAGTACTTC.

This chain joins TRBV27 and TRBJ1-4; no clear D. V was trimmed by 6 bases and J by 6 bases, leaving 5 bases between them. Looked up from germline, CDR1 is MNHEY and CDR2 is SMNVEV (reference sequence). This CDR3 is 11 amino acids long. CDR3 protein: CASSLHEKLFF. In DNA form, the CDR3 reads TGTGCCAGCAGCCTCCATGAAAAACTGTTTTTT.

V usage is TRBV5-5 and J usage is TRBJ1-2, with D possibly being TRBD1 (6 bases). The CDR3 runs to 16 residues. Germline CDR1 is SGHKS and CDR2 is YYEKEE (reference sequence). V lost 6 bases and J 2 bases, leaving 20 bases between the germline ends. CDR3 bases: TGTGCCAGCACTACGGTTACAGGGACTACGAACTATGGCTACACCTTC. It encodes CASTTVTGTTNYGYTF. The entire variable domain, with the rest obtained from reference TRBV5-5 and TRBJ1-2, is as follows: DAGVTQSPTHLIKTRGQQVTLRCSPISGHKSVSWYQQVLGQGPQFIFQYYEKEERGRGNFPDRFSARQFPNYSSELNVNALLLGDSALYLCASTTVTGTTNYGYTFGSGTRLTVV.